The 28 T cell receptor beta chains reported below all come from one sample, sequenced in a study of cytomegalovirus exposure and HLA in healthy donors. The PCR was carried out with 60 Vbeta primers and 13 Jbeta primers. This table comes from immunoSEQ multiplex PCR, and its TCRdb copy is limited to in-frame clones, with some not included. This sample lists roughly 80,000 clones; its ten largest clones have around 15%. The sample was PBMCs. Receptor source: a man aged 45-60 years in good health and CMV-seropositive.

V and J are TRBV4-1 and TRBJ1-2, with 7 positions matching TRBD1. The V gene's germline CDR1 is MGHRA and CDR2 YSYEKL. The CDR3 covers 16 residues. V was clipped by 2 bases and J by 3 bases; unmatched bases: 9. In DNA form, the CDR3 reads TGCGCCAGCAGCCAACCTTCGACAGGGTCGTACTATGGCTACACCTTC. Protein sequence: CASSQPSTGSYYGYTF.

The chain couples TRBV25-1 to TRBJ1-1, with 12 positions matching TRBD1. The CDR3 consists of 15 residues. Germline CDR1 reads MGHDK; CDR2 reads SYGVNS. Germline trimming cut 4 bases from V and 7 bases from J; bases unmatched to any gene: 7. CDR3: CASSGAWDRGREAFF. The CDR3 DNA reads TGTGCCAGCAGTGGAGCTTGGGACAGGGGGCGTGAAGCTTTCTTT.

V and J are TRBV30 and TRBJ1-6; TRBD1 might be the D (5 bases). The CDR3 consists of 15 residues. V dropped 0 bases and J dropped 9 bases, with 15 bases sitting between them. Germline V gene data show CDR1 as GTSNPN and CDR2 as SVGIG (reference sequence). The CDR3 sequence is CAWSVPRGFFSPLHF. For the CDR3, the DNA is TGTGCCTGGAGTGTACCTAGGGGTTTTTTTTCACCCCTCCACTTT.

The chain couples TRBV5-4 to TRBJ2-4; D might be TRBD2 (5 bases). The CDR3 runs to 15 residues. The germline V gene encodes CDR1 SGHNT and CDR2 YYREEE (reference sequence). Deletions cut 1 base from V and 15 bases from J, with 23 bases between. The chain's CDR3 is CASSLKGQSGIGRYF. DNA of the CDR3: TGTGCCAGCAGCTTGAAAGGGCAGTCGGGAATTGGTCGGTACTTC.

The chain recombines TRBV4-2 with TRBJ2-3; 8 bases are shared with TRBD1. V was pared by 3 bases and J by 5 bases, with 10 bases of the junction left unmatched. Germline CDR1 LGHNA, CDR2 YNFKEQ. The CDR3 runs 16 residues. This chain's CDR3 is CASSHRFTGGGDTQYF. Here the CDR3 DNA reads TGTGCCAGCAGCCACAGATTCACAGGGGGAGGAGATACGCAGTATTTT.

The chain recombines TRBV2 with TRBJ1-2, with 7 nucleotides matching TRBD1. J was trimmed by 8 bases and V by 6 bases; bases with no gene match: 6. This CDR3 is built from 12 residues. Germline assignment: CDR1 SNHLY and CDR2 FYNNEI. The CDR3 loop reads CASRDRPPGYTF. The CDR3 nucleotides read TGTGCCAGCAGGGACAGGCCCCCAGGCTACACCTTC. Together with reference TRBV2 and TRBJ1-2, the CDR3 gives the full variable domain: EPEVTQTPSHQVTQMGQEVILRCVPISNHLYFYWYRQILGQKVEFLVSFYNNEISEKSEIFDDQFSVERPDGSNFTLKIRSTKLEDSAMYFCASRDRPPGYTFGSGTRLTVV.

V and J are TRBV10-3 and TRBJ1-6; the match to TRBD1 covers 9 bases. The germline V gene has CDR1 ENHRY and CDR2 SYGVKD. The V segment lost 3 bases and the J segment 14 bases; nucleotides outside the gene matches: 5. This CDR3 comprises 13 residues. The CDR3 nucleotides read TGTGCCATCAGTGAAGGGACAGGGACGTCCCTCCACTTT. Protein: CAISEGTGTSLHF.

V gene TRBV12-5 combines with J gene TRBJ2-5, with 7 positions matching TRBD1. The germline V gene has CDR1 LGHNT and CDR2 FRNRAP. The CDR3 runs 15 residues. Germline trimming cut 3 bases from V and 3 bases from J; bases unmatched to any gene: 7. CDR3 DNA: TGTGCTAGTGGTTTCTCCGCCAGGGGGAAAGAGACCCAGTACTTC. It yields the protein CASGFSARGKETQYF.

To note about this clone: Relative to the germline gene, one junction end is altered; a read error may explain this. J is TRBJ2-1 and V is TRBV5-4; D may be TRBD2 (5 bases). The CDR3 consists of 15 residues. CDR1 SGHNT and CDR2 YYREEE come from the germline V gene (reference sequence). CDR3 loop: CASSLRTPPANEQFF. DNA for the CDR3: TGCGCCAGCAGCTTGAGGACTCCTCCTGCCAATGAGCAGTTCTTC.

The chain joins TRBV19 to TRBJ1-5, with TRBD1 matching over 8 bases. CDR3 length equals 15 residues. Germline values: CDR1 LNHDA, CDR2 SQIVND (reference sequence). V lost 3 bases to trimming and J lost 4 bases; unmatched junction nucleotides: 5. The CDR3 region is CASSMGQVGNQPQHF. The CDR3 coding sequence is TGTGCCAGTAGTATGGGACAGGTCGGTAATCAGCCCCAGCATTTT.

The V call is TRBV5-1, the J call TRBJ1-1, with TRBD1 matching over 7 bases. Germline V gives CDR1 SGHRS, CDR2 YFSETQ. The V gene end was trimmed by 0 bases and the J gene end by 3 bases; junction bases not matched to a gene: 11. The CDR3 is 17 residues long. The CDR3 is CASSLERTGPGDTEAFF. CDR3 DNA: TGCGCCAGCAGCTTGGAGCGGACAGGTCCCGGGGACACTGAAGCTTTCTTT.

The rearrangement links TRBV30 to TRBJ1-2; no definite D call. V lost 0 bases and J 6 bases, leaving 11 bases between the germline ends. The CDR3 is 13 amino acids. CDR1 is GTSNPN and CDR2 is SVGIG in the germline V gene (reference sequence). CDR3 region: CAWSVRAGNGYTF. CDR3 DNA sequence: TGTGCCTGGAGTGTACGGGCGGGAAATGGCTACACCTTC.

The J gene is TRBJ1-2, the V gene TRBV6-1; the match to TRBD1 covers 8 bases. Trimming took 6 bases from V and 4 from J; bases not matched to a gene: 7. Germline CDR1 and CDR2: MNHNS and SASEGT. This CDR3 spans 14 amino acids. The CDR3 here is CASRPTGGSYGYTF. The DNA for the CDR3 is TGTGCCAGCAGACCTACAGGGGGAAGCTATGGCTACACCTTC.

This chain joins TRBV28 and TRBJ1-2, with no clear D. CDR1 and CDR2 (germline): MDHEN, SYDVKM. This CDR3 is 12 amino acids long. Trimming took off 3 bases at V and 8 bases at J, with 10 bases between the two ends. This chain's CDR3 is CASSLARGGYTF. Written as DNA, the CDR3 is TGTGCCAGCAGTTTGGCGAGAGGCGGCTACACCTTC.

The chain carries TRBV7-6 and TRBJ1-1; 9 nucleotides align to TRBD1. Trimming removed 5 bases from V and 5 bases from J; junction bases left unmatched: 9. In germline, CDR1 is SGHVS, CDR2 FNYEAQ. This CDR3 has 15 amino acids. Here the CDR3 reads CASSLGQGRETEAFF. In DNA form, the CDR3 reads TGTGCCAGCAGCCTCGGACAGGGGCGGGAGACTGAAGCTTTCTTT.

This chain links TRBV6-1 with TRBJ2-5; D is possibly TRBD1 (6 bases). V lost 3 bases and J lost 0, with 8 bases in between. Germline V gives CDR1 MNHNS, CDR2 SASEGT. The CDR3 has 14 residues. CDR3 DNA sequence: TGTGCCAGCAGTGACAGGGGAAACCAAGAGACCCAGTACTTC. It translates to CASSDRGNQETQYF.

The CDR3 sequence is CASSSPGGGHYGYTF. Written as DNA, the CDR3 is TGTGCCAGCAGCTCCCCCGGGGGAGGGCACTATGGCTACACCTTC. The rearrangement joins TRBV21-1 to TRBJ1-2. TRBV21-1 is a pseudogene locus. CDR3 length: 15 residues.

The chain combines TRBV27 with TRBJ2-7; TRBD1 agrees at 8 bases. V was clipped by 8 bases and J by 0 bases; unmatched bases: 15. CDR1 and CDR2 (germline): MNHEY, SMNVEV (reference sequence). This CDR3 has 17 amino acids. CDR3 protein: CASLPGQGPRSSYEQYV. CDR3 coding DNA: TGTGCCAGCCTACCCGGACAGGGCCCAAGGAGCTCCTACGAGCAGTACGTC.

In DNA, the CDR3 is TGCGCCAGCAGCCAAGAGGAGGGGGCTTCGTGGCTGGGGGCTTTCTTT. As protein: CASSQEEGASWLGAFF. V gene TRBV4-1 combines with J gene TRBJ1-1; 7 bases match TRBD1. The CDR3 contains 16 residues. The junction had 15 bases not matched to a gene; V was cut back by 0 bases and J by 11 bases. Per the germline V gene, CDR1 is MGHRA and CDR2 is YSYEKL.

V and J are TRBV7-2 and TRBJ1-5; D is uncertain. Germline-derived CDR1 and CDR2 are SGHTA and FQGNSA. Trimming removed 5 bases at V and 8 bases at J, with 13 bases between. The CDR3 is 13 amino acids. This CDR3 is CASSRTPREPQHF. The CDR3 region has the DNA TGTGCCAGCAGCCGAACCCCGAGGGAGCCCCAGCATTTT.

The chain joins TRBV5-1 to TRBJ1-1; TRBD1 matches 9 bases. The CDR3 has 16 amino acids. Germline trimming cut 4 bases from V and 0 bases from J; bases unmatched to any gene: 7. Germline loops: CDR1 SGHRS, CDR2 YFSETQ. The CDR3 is CASSARTGDLNTEAFF. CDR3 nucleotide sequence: TGCGCCAGCAGCGCCCGGACAGGGGACTTGAACACTGAAGCTTTCTTT. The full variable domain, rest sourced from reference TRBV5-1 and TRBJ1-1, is KAGVTQTPRYLIKTRGQQVTLSCSPISGHRSVSWYQQTPGQGLQFLFEYFSETQRNKGNFPGRFSGRQFSNSRSEMNVSTLELGDSALYLCASSARTGDLNTEAFFGQGTRLTVV.

This CDR3 is CASSTRDRFDQPQHF. The CDR3 bases are TGTGCCAGTAGTACCCGAGACAGGTTCGATCAGCCCCAGCATTTT. The gene calls are TRBV19 and TRBJ1-5; D might be TRBD1 (6 bases). The CDR3 totals 15 residues. V dropped 4 bases and J dropped 5 bases, with 15 bases sitting between them. Germline CDR1 and CDR2: LNHDA and SQIVND (reference sequence).

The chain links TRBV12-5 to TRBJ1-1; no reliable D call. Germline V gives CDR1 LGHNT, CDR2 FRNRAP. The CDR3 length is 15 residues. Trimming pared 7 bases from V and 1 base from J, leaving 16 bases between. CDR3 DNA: TGTGCTAGTGCCTTAAGGGAGGTCGGGAACACTGAAGCTTTCTTT. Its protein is CASALREVGNTEAFF.

This CDR3 reads CASSQGQLTEAFF. DNA for the CDR3: TGTGCCAGCAGCCAGGGACAGTTAACTGAAGCTTTCTTT. The rearrangement links TRBV7-3 to TRBJ1-1; 7 positions agree with TRBD1. The CDR3 has 13 amino acids. V shed 5 bases, J shed 5 bases, and the junction held 5 bases outside the gene matches. Germline CDR1 reads SGHTA; CDR2 reads FQGTGA. The full variable domain, rest sourced from reference TRBV7-3 and TRBJ1-1, is GAGVSQTPSNKVTEKGKYVELRCDPISGHTALYWYRQSLGQGPEFLIYFQGTGAADDSGLPNDRFFAVRPEGSVSTLKIQRTERGDSAVYLCASSQGQLTEAFFGQGTRLTVV.

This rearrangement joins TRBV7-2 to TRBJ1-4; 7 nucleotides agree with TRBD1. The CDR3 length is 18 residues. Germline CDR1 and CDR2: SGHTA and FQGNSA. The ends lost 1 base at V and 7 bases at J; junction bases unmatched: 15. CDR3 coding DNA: TGTGCCAGCAGCTTAGGGTTTCGAGGGGGCAGAGGCGGTGAAAAACTGTTTTTT. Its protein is CASSLGFRGGRGGEKLFF. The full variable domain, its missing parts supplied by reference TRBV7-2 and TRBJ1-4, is GAGVSQSPSNKVTEKGKDVELRCDPISGHTALYWYRQSLGQGLEFLIYFQGNSAPDKSGLPSDRFSAERTGGSVSTLTIQRTQQEDSAVYLCASSLGFRGGRGGEKLFFGSGTQLSVL.

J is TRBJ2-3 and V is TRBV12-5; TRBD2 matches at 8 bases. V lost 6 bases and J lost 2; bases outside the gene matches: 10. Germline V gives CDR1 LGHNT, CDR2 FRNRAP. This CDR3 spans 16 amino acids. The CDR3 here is CASGPGRGDPTDTQYF. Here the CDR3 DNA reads TGTGCTAGTGGCCCCGGGCGGGGGGACCCCACAGATACGCAGTATTTT.

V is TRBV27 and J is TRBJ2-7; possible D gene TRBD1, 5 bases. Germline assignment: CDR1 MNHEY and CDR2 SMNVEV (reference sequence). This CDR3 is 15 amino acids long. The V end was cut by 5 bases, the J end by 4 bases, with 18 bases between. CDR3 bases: TGTGCCAGCAGTCCCACCTCAGGGATTCCTTACGAGCAGTACGTC. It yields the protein CASSPTSGIPYEQYV.

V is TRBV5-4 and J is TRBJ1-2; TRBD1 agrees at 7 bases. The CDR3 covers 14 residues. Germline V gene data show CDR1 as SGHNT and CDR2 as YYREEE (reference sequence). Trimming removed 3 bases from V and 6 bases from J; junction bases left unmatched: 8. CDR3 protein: CASSSAGTDNGYTF. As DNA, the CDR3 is TGTGCCAGCAGCTCCGCCGGGACAGATAATGGCTACACCTTC.